These T cell receptor beta chains were read from a single sample in a study of blood T cell repertoires in COVID-19. The repertoire was sequenced with immunoSEQ multiplex PCR; TCRdb's copy has only in-frame clones and lacks some. Of roughly 70,000 clones listed, approximately 91% were seen once; the top ten hold around 2.7%. Material for sequencing was peripheral blood. These receptors came from a man in his sixties or seventies with active or convalescent COVID-19. Each CDR3 is given with its conserved first and last residue. The order of the fields is J gene, D gene, clone size, V gene, CDR3 protein, CDR3 DNA. The D gene is left open where the match is weak. A row's size may be missing; if present it is once, few, many or a size class.

TRBJ2-3,TRBD1,-,TRBV19,CATHDTGGTDTQYF,TGTGCCACCCACGATACAGGGGGCACAGATACGCAGTATTTT
TRBJ1-6,TRBD1,-,TRBV4-2,CASSQDAGQDNSPLHF,TGTGCCAGCAGCCAAGATGCAGGACAGGATAATTCACCCCTCCACTTT
TRBJ1-2,TRBD1,-,TRBV5-1,CASSPRGQGYGYTF,TGCGCCAGCAGCCCTCGAGGACAGGGCTATGGCTACACCTTC
TRBJ1-2,TRBD1,-,TRBV19,CASNHRTGALGYTF,TGTGCCAGTAATCATAGGACAGGGGCATTGGGCTACACCTTC
TRBJ2-3,TRBD2,medium-sized,TRBV5-1,CASSFLAGATDTQYF,TGCGCCAGCAGCTTTCTAGCGGGGGCTACAGATACGCAGTATTTT
TRBJ1-2,-,-,TRBV5-4,CASRRESGYGYTF,TGTGCCAGCAGGAGGGAATCTGGGTATGGCTACACCTTC
TRBJ2-3,TRBD2,-,TRBV2,CASKLAGGSFVDTQYF,TGTGCCAGCAAACTAGCGGGGGGATCTTTCGTAGATACGCAGTATTTT
TRBJ1-4,-,-,TRBV6-5,CASSYSRRDNEKLFF,TGTGCCAGCAGTTACTCTCGCAGGGATAATGAAAAACTGTTTTTT
TRBJ2-1,TRBD2,-,TRBV7-8,CASSLETGTSNEQFF,TGTGCCAGCAGCTTAGAGACGGGGACTAGCAATGAGCAGTTCTTC
TRBJ2-7,TRBD1,-,TRBV5-1,CASSLNWDRGAGEQYF,TGCGCCAGCAGCTTAAATTGGGACAGGGGTGCCGGCGAGCAGTACTTC
TRBJ2-1,TRBD2,-,TRBV12-3/TRBV12-4,CASSYGGDEQFF,TGTGCCAGCAGTTACGGGGGGGATGAGCAGTTCTTC
TRBJ1-1,-,-,TRBV28,CASSFEGHNTEAFF,TGTGCCAGCAGTTTCGAAGGACATAACACTGAAGCTTTCTTT
TRBJ2-2,TRBD1,-,TRBV5-1,CASSFRDSFGGELFF,TGCGCCAGCAGCTTCCGGGACAGTTTTGGGGGGGAGCTGTTTTTT
TRBJ1-2,TRBD1,-,TRBV5-4,CASSWDSSYGYTF,TGTGCCAGCAGCTGGGACAGTTCCTATGGCTACACCTTC
TRBJ2-1,-,-,TRBV9,CASSVWLASDEQFF,TGTGCCAGCAGCGTATGGCTAGCAAGCGATGAGCAGTTCTTC
TRBJ1-1,-,-,TRBV5-1,CASSWRVQGPEPTEAFF,TGCGCCAGCAGCTGGAGGGTCCAGGGACCGGAACCAACTGAAGCTTTCTTT
TRBJ1-2,-,-,TRBV5-4,CASSLAGQTYGYTF,TGTGCCAGCAGCTTGGCTGGACAGACTTATGGCTACACCTTC
TRBJ2-7,-,-,TRBV7-8,CASSLELGQTYEQYF,TGTGCCAGCAGCTTAGAGCTGGGACAAACCTACGAGCAGTACTTC
TRBJ1-2,TRBD1,-,TRBV5-1,CASSLQGGTKGYTF,TGCGCCAGCAGCTTACAGGGGGGAACGAAAGGCTACACCTTC
TRBJ2-3,TRBD2,-,TRBV6-6,CASRLSGRRVADTQYF,TGTGCCAGCAGGCTTAGCGGGAGGAGGGTGGCGGATACGCAGTATTTT
TRBJ2-2,-,-,TRBV5-1,CASSLWAGATGELFF,TGCGCCAGCAGCTTGTGGGCAGGGGCAACCGGGGAGCTGTTTTTT
TRBJ2-5,TRBD1,once,TRBV6-5,CASSSGQGRTQYF,TGTGCCAGCAGTTCCGGACAGGGGCGGACCCAGTACTTC
TRBJ2-2,TRBD2,-,TRBV3-1/TRBV3-2,CASSLRLAVNTGELFF,TGTGCCAGCAGCCTCCGACTAGCGGTGAACACCGGGGAGCTGTTTTTT
TRBJ2-1,-,-,TRBV5-4,CASSQARAGPSLVLFF,TGTGCCAGCAGCCAAGCAAGGGCAGGGCCGAGCCTAGTGCTGTTCTTC
TRBJ1-2,-,-,TRBV27,CASSLGARWGYGYTF,TGTGCCAGCAGTTTGGGGGCCCGGTGGGGCTATGGCTACACCTTC
TRBJ1-5,-,-,TRBV18,CASSPRQGDNQPQHF,TGTGCCAGCTCACCACGTCAAGGGGACAATCAGCCCCAGCATTTT
TRBJ1-5,TRBD1,-,TRBV24-1,CATSEGTGGFQPQHF,TGTGCCACCAGTGAAGGGACAGGGGGTTTTCAGCCCCAGCATTTT
TRBJ1-4,-,-,TRBV15,CATSRDRGEKLFF,TGTGCCACCAGCAGAGATCGAGGTGAAAAACTGTTTTTT
TRBJ2-7,TRBD2,-,TRBV7-2,CASSLSAGEVHEQYF,TGTGCCAGCAGCTTATCCGCGGGAGAGGTCCACGAGCAGTACTTC
TRBJ2-1,TRBD1,-,TRBV10-3,CAISESGTGANNEQFF,TGTGCCATCAGTGAGTCGGGGACAGGGGCCAACAATGAGCAGTTCTTC
TRBJ2-3,-,-,TRBV7-2,CASSNRRYTDTQYF,TGTGCCAGCAGCAACCGGAGGTACACAGATACGCAGTATTTT
TRBJ1-6,TRBD1,few,TRBV19,CASSTTGGNSPLHF,TGTGCCAGTAGTACCACAGGGGGTAATTCACCCCTCCACTTT
TRBJ1-1,-,-,TRBV30,CAWERTGTEAFF,TGTGCCTGGGAAAGGACGGGGACTGAAGCTTTCTTT
TRBJ2-4,TRBD1,-,TRBV14,CASRHSRDREPRVENIQYF,TGTGCCAGCAGACACTCTAGGGACAGGGAACCCCGTGTAGAAAACATTCAGTACTTC
TRBJ2-5,-,-,TRBV28,CASTQGYQETQYF,TGTGCCAGCACCCAGGGGTACCAAGAGACCCAGTACTTC
TRBJ2-1,TRBD2,-,TRBV27,CASSLLLAGGYNEQFF,TGTGCCAGCAGTTTACTTCTCGCGGGGGGCTACAATGAGCAGTTCTTC
TRBJ1-1,TRBD1,-,TRBV7-2,CASSLVGQGRGAFF,TGTGCCAGCAGCTTAGTGGGACAGGGGCGGGGAGCTTTCTTT
TRBJ1-2,-,-,TRBV19,CASSIVGVRQDGYTF,TGTGCCAGTAGTATAGTAGGGGTGCGACAGGATGGCTACACCTTC
TRBJ2-2,-,-,TRBV7-2,CASSSTGRGELFF,TGTGCCAGCAGCTCGACAGGCCGGGGGGAGCTGTTTTTT
TRBJ1-5,-,-,TRBV30,CAWSVPVFSNQPQHF,TGTGCCTGGAGTGTACCGGTTTTTAGCAATCAGCCCCAGCATTTT
TRBJ2-7,-,-,TRBV10-2,CASSVGQRREQYF,TGCGCCAGCAGTGTAGGTCAGCGCCGCGAGCAGTACTTC
TRBJ2-2,TRBD2,-,TRBV6-5,CASRGLVVTGELFF,TGTGCCAGCAGAGGACTAGTGGTCACCGGGGAGCTGTTTTTT
TRBJ1-1,-,-,TRBV6-4,CASSEVAGNTEAFF,TGTGCCAGCAGTGAAGTGGCAGGGAACACTGAAGCTTTCTTT